A selection of T cell receptor beta chains follows, all from one sample in a study of spatial heterogeneity in lung cancer. TCRdb recomputed calls from the 5' RACE reads with MiXCR, one row per CDR3 protein. The sample lists roughly 20,000 distinct CDR3 sequences, just over 4.5% occurring once. The material sequenced was PBMCs, taken at surgery. Receptor source: a male donor with early-stage non-small cell lung cancer. Each CDR3 is given with its conserved first and last residue. D genes are given only for firm matches. Rows may omit the clone size; those that give it use once, few, many or a size class.

V gene: TRBV13; J gene: TRBJ2-5; D gene: TRBD2; clone size: many; CDR3 DNA: TGTGCCAGCAGCGGGCCGGGAGGACGGGAGACCCAGTACTTC; CDR3 protein: CASSGPGGRETQYF
V gene: TRBV29-1; J gene: TRBJ2-7; D gene: NA; clone size: many; CDR3 DNA: TGCAGCGTTGTTGGGGGTTGGTACGAGCAGTACTTC; CDR3 protein: CSVVGGWYEQYF
V gene: TRBV6-1; J gene: TRBJ2-3; D gene: NA; clone size: many; CDR3 DNA: TGTGCCAGCAGACCCGGCCTGGGCGGCACAGATACGCAGTATTTT; CDR3 protein: CASRPGLGGTDTQYF
V gene: TRBV2; J gene: TRBJ1-1; D gene: NA; clone size: few; CDR3 DNA: TGTGCCAGCAGTCCAACCCGAACAGGATTAATGAACACTGAAGCTTTCTTT; CDR3 protein: CASSPTRTGLMNTEAFF
V gene: TRBV21-1; J gene: TRBJ2-7; D gene: NA; clone size: NA; CDR3 DNA: TGTGCCAGCAGCAATAATCAATTAGGGGGATTCGCAGTGGGTCCCTACGAGCAGTACTTC; CDR3 protein: CASSNNQLGGFAVGPYEQYF
V gene: TRBV10-2; J gene: TRBJ2-7; D gene: NA; clone size: NA; CDR3 DNA: TGCGCCAGCAGTGCTGGGGCTGATCGTTCGCAGTACTTC; CDR3 protein: CASSAGADRSQYF
V gene: TRBV6-6; J gene: TRBJ1-1; D gene: NA; clone size: few; CDR3 DNA: TGTGCCAGCAGTGTAAACCGCCCCGAAGCTTTCTTT; CDR3 protein: CASSVNRPEAFF
V gene: TRBV18; J gene: TRBJ2-3; D gene: NA; clone size: many; CDR3 DNA: TGTGCCAGCTCTTCAGGGGCGGTTGGCACAGATACGCAGTATTTT; CDR3 protein: CASSSGAVGTDTQYF
V gene: TRBV7-2; J gene: TRBJ1-4; D gene: TRBD1; clone size: many; CDR3 DNA: TGTGCCAGCAGCTTAGGGGGACGCTCAGACAGGGCGGGGAGAGAAAAACTGTTTTTT; CDR3 protein: CASSLGGRSDRAGREKLFF
V gene: TRBV20-1; J gene: TRBJ2-3; D gene: TRBD2; clone size: many; CDR3 DNA: TGCAGTGCCCGAGATGCGGGGGGGGGCACAGATACGCAGTATTTT; CDR3 protein: CSARDAGGGTDTQYF
V gene: TRBV27; J gene: TRBJ2-7; D gene: NA; clone size: large; CDR3 DNA: TGTGCCAGCAGTTCGACCGGGGACTACGAGCAGTACTTC; CDR3 protein: CASSSTGDYEQYF
V gene: TRBV2; J gene: TRBJ1-5; D gene: NA; clone size: NA; CDR3 DNA: TGTGCCAGCAGTGAAGATGGTTATAGCAATCAGCCCCAGCATTTT; CDR3 protein: CASSEDGYSNQPQHF
V gene: TRBV5-4; J gene: TRBJ1-2; D gene: TRBD1; clone size: many; CDR3 DNA: TGTGCCAGCAGGACGAACAGGGGAACTTTTGGCTACACCTTC; CDR3 protein: CASRTNRGTFGYTF
V gene: TRBV5-5; J gene: TRBJ2-7; D gene: NA; clone size: NA; CDR3 DNA: TGTGCCAGCAGCTTGGTTGGTTACAATGAGCAGTACTTC; CDR3 protein: CASSLVGYNEQYF
V gene: TRBV7-8; J gene: TRBJ2-2; D gene: NA; clone size: few; CDR3 DNA: TGTGCCAGCAGCCATGGGCTAGCCCACACCGGGGAGCTGTTTTTT; CDR3 protein: CASSHGLAHTGELFF
V gene: TRBV20-1; J gene: TRBJ2-1; D gene: NA; clone size: many; CDR3 DNA: TGCAGTGCTAGCCTAGTGGCAAATGAGCAGTTCTTC; CDR3 protein: CSASLVANEQFF
V gene: TRBV7-8; J gene: TRBJ1-2; D gene: NA; clone size: many; CDR3 DNA: TGTGCCAGCAGCCTCCGGGGCCAGGCAGCTAACTATGGCTACACCTTC; CDR3 protein: CASSLRGQAANYGYTF
V gene: TRBV2; J gene: TRBJ1-2; D gene: TRBD1; clone size: many; CDR3 DNA: TGTGCCAGCAGTAAAGAGACAGGGAACTATGGCTACACCTTC; CDR3 protein: CASSKETGNYGYTF
V gene: TRBV20-1; J gene: TRBJ2-2; D gene: TRBD2; clone size: few; CDR3 DNA: TGCAGTGCCTGGAAAAGCGGGAGGTCTCACGGGGAGCTGTTTTTT; CDR3 protein: CSAWKSGRSHGELFF
V gene: TRBV13; J gene: TRBJ1-1; D gene: TRBD1; clone size: medium-sized; CDR3 DNA: TGTGCCAGCAGCACCCGACAGGGAGTGAACACTGAAGCTTTCTTT; CDR3 protein: CASSTRQGVNTEAFF
V gene: TRBV7-8; J gene: TRBJ2-2; D gene: TRBD2; clone size: many; CDR3 DNA: TGTGCCAGCAGCTTAAACAGTTTGACTTTAGCGGGGGCCGGGGAGCTGTTTTTT; CDR3 protein: CASSLNSLTLAGAGELFF
V gene: TRBV6-5; J gene: TRBJ2-7; D gene: NA; clone size: few; CDR3 DNA: TGTGCCAGCAGTTACTCTGCCCTACTGGGCGACCACGAGCAGTACTTC; CDR3 protein: CASSYSALLGDHEQYF
V gene: TRBV11-3; J gene: TRBJ2-1; D gene: TRBD1; clone size: many; CDR3 DNA: TGTGCCAGCAGCTTAGATCCAGGGGGCGAAGAGTTCTTC; CDR3 protein: CASSLDPGGEEFF
V gene: TRBV7-8; J gene: TRBJ2-5; D gene: TRBD2; clone size: many; CDR3 DNA: TGTGCCAGCAGTCGGGGGGGGCCAGAGACCCAGTACTTC; CDR3 protein: CASSRGGPETQYF
V gene: TRBV13; J gene: TRBJ2-5; D gene: TRBD2; clone size: many; CDR3 DNA: TGTGCCAGCAGTTTGATCGGGACTAGCGGGGGTCAAGAGACCCAGTACTTC; CDR3 protein: CASSLIGTSGGQETQYF
V gene: TRBV11-1; J gene: TRBJ2-3; D gene: TRBD1; clone size: NA; CDR3 DNA: TGTGCCAGCAGCTTGGGACAGGGAACAGATACGCAGTATTTT; CDR3 protein: CASSLGQGTDTQYF
V gene: TRBV7-8; J gene: TRBJ2-3; D gene: NA; clone size: many; CDR3 DNA: TGTGCCAGCAGCTTAGGTGGCAACAGGGTGCGAGATACGCAGTATTTT; CDR3 protein: CASSLGGNRVRDTQYF
V gene: TRBV5-1; J gene: TRBJ1-1; D gene: TRBD1; clone size: many; CDR3 DNA: TGCGCCAGCAGCTTGGACAGGGGGCTAGCTTTCTTT; CDR3 protein: CASSLDRGLAFF
V gene: TRBV4-2; J gene: TRBJ2-3; D gene: NA; clone size: many; CDR3 DNA: TGTGCCAGCAGGCTATCCCCAGGGACATACACAGATACGCAGTATTTT; CDR3 protein: CASRLSPGTYTDTQYF
V gene: TRBV3-1; J gene: TRBJ2-3; D gene: TRBD2; clone size: many; CDR3 DNA: TGTGCCAGCAGCCAAAACCTCGGGGGAGGGAGAAGCACAGATACGCAGTATTTT; CDR3 protein: CASSQNLGGGRSTDTQYF
V gene: TRBV28; J gene: TRBJ1-4; D gene: NA; clone size: medium-sized; CDR3 DNA: TGTGCCAGCAGTTTATCCCCCATCGGGCGAGAAAAACTGTTTTTT; CDR3 protein: CASSLSPIGREKLFF
V gene: TRBV18; J gene: TRBJ2-5; D gene: NA; clone size: many; CDR3 DNA: TGTGCCAGCTCCTTGGACAGCCAAGAGACCCAGTACTTC; CDR3 protein: CASSLDSQETQYF
V gene: TRBV20-1; J gene: TRBJ2-3; D gene: TRBD1; clone size: many; CDR3 DNA: TGCAGTGCTAGACAGGGGGCTACAGATACGCAGTATTTT; CDR3 protein: CSARQGATDTQYF
V gene: TRBV27; J gene: TRBJ1-2; D gene: NA; clone size: few; CDR3 DNA: TGTGCCAGCAGTTTATCCCGACAGCTCTATGGCTACACCTTC; CDR3 protein: CASSLSRQLYGYTF
V gene: TRBV20-1; J gene: TRBJ2-7; D gene: NA; clone size: medium-sized; CDR3 DNA: TGCAGTGCTAGAGTCGGAGGCTCCTACGAGCAGTACTTC; CDR3 protein: CSARVGGSYEQYF
V gene: TRBV5-6; J gene: TRBJ2-3; D gene: NA; clone size: many; CDR3 DNA: TGTGCCAGCAGCCGCCGGAGCACAGATACGCAGTATTTT; CDR3 protein: CASSRRSTDTQYF